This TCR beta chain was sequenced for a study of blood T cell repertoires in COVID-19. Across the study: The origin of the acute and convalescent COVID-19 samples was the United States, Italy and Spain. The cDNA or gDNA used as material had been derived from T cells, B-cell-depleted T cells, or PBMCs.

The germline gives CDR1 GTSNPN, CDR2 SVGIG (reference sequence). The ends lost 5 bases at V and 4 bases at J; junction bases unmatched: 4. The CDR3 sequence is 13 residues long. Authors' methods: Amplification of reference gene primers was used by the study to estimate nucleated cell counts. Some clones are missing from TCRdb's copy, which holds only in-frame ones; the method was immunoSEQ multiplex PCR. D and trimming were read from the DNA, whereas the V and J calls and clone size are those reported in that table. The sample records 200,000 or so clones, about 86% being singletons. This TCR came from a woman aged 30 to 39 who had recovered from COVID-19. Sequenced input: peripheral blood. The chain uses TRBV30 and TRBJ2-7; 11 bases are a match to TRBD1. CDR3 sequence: CAWGQGAKYEQYF. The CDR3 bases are TGTGCCTGGGGACAGGGGGCGAAGTACGAGCAGTACTTC.